A single sample is the source of the 21 T cell receptor beta chains below, sequenced in a study of neurological immune-mediated disorders. TCRdb reanalysed the 5' RACE reads using MiXCR and keeps one entry per CDR3 protein. The repertoire includes about 120,000 distinct CDR3 sequences, roughly 3.2% of them detected once, and 1.3% sits in the top ten. Sequencing was performed on PBMCs. These receptors were obtained from a woman aged 25-40 years with multiple sclerosis.

This clonotype showed up many times. The chain carries TRBV20-1 and TRBJ1-2; 10 nucleotides agree with TRBD1. V shed 3 bases and J 2 bases; nucleotides not matched to a gene: 6. Germline CDR1 and CDR2: DFQATT and SNEGSKA (reference sequence). The CDR3 covers 15 residues. CDR3 coding DNA: TGCAGTGCTAGGGACAGGGGGACCCCAAACTATGGCTACACCTTC. This translates into CSARDRGTPNYGYTF.

This clonotype was counted many times. J is TRBJ2-1 and V is TRBV2; 7 nucleotides agree with TRBD2. In germline, CDR1 is SNHLY, CDR2 FYNNEI. This CDR3 region has 15 residues. The V segment lost 2 bases and the J segment 8 bases; nucleotides outside the gene matches: 9. CDR3 amino acids: CASSEWGEGHYEQFF. In DNA form, the CDR3 reads TGTGCCAGCAGTGAATGGGGGGAGGGCCACTATGAGCAGTTCTTC.

This clonotype has at least ten counts. The J gene is TRBJ2-5, the V gene TRBV6-6; D gene uncertain. V was cut by 6 bases and J by 5 bases, with 16 bases left in between. Germline V gene data show CDR1 as MNHNY and CDR2 as SVGAGI (reference sequence). The CDR3 sequence is 14 residues long. The CDR3 here is CASSLGFDGETQYF. The CDR3 bases are TGTGCCAGCAGCTTGGGATTTGATGGGGAGACCCAGTACTTC.

This clonotype appeared many times. CDR3 residues: CASTLDGTGDGYTF. The CDR3 coding sequence is TGTGCCAGCACCTTAGACGGGACAGGGGATGGCTACACCTTC. The chain couples TRBV12-3 or TRBV12-4 to TRBJ1-2; 10 nucleotides line up with TRBD1. This CDR3 has 14 residues. J was trimmed by 6 bases and V by 7 bases; bases with no gene match: 8.

This clonotype has ten or more counts. The chain combines TRBV27 with TRBJ2-5, with 7 bases lining up with TRBD1. This CDR3 has 15 residues. In germline, CDR1 is MNHEY, CDR2 SMNVEV (reference sequence). J gave up 2 bases and V 5 bases, and 8 bases lay outside the gene matches. The CDR3 region has the DNA TGTGCCAGCAGTCTTGGACAGGCAGAACAAGAGACCCAGTACTTC. Its translation is CASSLGQAEQETQYF.

This clonotype was picked up many times. V is TRBV5-5 and J is TRBJ1-5; tentative D call: TRBD1 (5 bases). V was pared by 4 bases and J by 6 bases, with 11 bases between. Germline CDR1 and CDR2: SGHKS and YYEKEE (reference sequence). This CDR3 contains 13 residues. The CDR3 DNA is TGTGCCAGCAGCGGCTCAGGGACTCAGCCCCAGCATTTT. Translation gives CASSGSGTQPQHF.

The rearrangement uses TRBV6-2 or TRBV6-3 and TRBJ2-3; D is ambiguous. V gave up 7 bases and J gave up 5 bases, with 7 bases separating them. The CDR3 is 11 residues long. CDR1 is MNHEY, CDR2 SVGEGT, per germline. The CDR3 loop is CASISGDTQYF. DNA for the CDR3: TGTGCCAGCATCTCGGGAGATACGCAGTATTTT.

This clonotype was observed many times. The rearrangement joins TRBV5-1 to TRBJ2-7; no firm D call. CDR3 length: 12 residues. Trimming stripped 4 bases from V and 2 bases from J, with 7 bases between. Germline V gives CDR1 SGHRS, CDR2 YFSETQ. CDR3 sequence reads: CASSVQPYEQYF. CDR3 nucleotides: TGCGCCAGCAGCGTACAGCCCTACGAGCAGTACTTC.

This clonotype was found many times. The chain couples TRBV12-3 or TRBV12-4 to TRBJ2-7; either TRBD1 or TRBD2 may fit D (5 bases each). V gave up 3 bases and J gave up 3 bases, with 9 bases separating them. This CDR3 has 13 residues. CDR3 protein: CASSFEGIYEQYF. The CDR3 region has the DNA TGTGCCAGCAGTTTTGAGGGGATCTACGAGCAGTACTTC.

This clonotype was seen ten or more times. The chain couples TRBV5-1 to TRBJ2-3; tentative D call: TRBD2 (5 bases). The CDR3 runs 14 residues. Germline loops: CDR1 SGHRS, CDR2 YFSETQ. Trimming removed 0 bases from V and 0 bases from J, with 5 bases in between. The CDR3 loop is CASSLERSTDTQYF. CDR3 sequence (DNA): TGCGCCAGCAGCTTGGAGCGGAGCACAGATACGCAGTATTTT.

This clonotype appeared many times. The chain employs TRBV4-3 and TRBJ2-2, with D perhaps matching TRBD1 or TRBD2 (6 bases each). The CDR3 totals 16 residues. V was clipped by 0 bases and J by 4 bases, with 12 bases between them. CDR1 and CDR2 from the germline V gene are LGHNA and YSLEER. CDR3 sequence reads: CASSQDRGGVTGELFF. The CDR3 DNA follows: TGCGCCAGCAGCCAAGACAGGGGAGGCGTCACCGGGGAGCTGTTTTTT.

This clonotype was picked up many times. This sequence joins TRBV5-1 and TRBJ2-3, with a possible D match to TRBD2 (6 bases). V gave up 5 bases and J gave up 2 bases, with 9 bases separating them. Germline V gene sequence: CDR1 SGHRS, CDR2 YFSETQ. CDR3 length equals 13 residues. The CDR3 is CASREGNTDTQYF. For the CDR3, the DNA is TGCGCCAGCAGGGAGGGAAACACAGATACGCAGTATTTT.

This clonotype was detected many times. The chain uses TRBV7-9 and TRBJ1-3, with TRBD1 as a possible D gene (5 bases). Germline V lookup: CDR1 SEHNR, CDR2 FQNEAQ (reference sequence). Trimming removed 8 bases at V and 2 bases at J, with 16 bases between. The CDR3 consists of 15 residues. The CDR3 sequence: CASPGLGVTGNTIYF. CDR3 sequence (DNA): TGTGCCAGCCCCGGGTTGGGGGTAACTGGAAACACCATATATTTT.

V and J are TRBV7-7 and TRBJ2-5; D is unresolved. Germline V lookup: CDR1 SSHAT, CDR2 FNYEAQ (reference sequence). With 5 bases removed from V and 1 base from J, the gap between germline ends came to 8 bases. CDR3 length: 13 amino acids. This chain's CDR3 is CASSQRSQETQYF. The CDR3 DNA follows: TGTGCCAGCAGCCAGAGATCCCAAGAGACCCAGTACTTC.

This clonotype came up many times. This chain's CDR3 is CASSLAPGTGNTIYF. CDR3 sequence (DNA): TGCGCCAGCAGCTTGGCCCCAGGGACTGGAAACACCATATATTTT. The V gene is TRBV5-1, the J gene TRBJ1-3, with a weak D call TRBD1 (5 bases). This CDR3 has 15 residues. The V end lost 0 bases, the J end lost 2 bases, and 9 bases lay between the germline ends. CDR1 and CDR2 (germline): SGHRS, YFSETQ.

This clonotype has a count of ten or more. V usage is TRBV28 and J usage is TRBJ1-2; 7 bases match TRBD1. The V gene end was trimmed by 8 bases and the J gene end by 5 bases; junction bases not matched to a gene: 11. Germline V lookup: CDR1 MDHEN, CDR2 SYDVKM. The CDR3 spans 14 residues. CDR3 bases: TGTGCCAGCGACCCTACAGGGGAACCTTATGGCTACACCTTC. Translated, it gives CASDPTGEPYGYTF.

This clonotype was found many times. The rearrangement uses TRBV5-1 and TRBJ2-4; D may be TRBD2 (6 bases). V shed 4 bases and J shed 12 bases, with 20 bases lying between them. CDR3 length: 14 residues. Germline assignment: CDR1 SGHRS and CDR2 YFSETQ. CDR3 DNA: TGCGCCAGCAGCGAATCGGACTCCCTCGGGGGTCAGTACTTC. As protein: CASSESDSLGGQYF.

The table lists this clonotype with many counts. The gene calls are TRBV12-3 or TRBV12-4 and TRBJ1-1; tentative D call: TRBD1 (6 bases). Trimming pared 6 bases from V and 5 bases from J, leaving 16 bases between. The CDR3 extends over 14 amino acids. CDR3 sequence: CASSQKGVGTEAFF. The DNA of the CDR3 is TGTGCCAGCAGCCAAAAGGGGGTGGGGACTGAAGCTTTCTTT.

The chain couples TRBV10-3 to TRBJ1-1; a weak D match, TRBD1 (6 bases). CDR1 is ENHRY, CDR2 SYGVKD, per germline. The CDR3 loop spans 14 amino acids. CDR3 in amino acids: CVTRFPGANTEAFF. CDR3 DNA sequence: TGTGTCACCCGGTTTCCGGGGGCGAACACTGAAGCTTTCTTT.

This clonotype occurred many times. The V gene is TRBV20-1, the J gene TRBJ2-2; D perhaps matches TRBD1 (6 bases). The CDR3 covers 14 residues. Germline loops: CDR1 DFQATT, CDR2 SNEGSKA (reference sequence). The V and J ends lost 6 bases and 2 bases respectively, with 13 bases between them. CDR3 in amino acids: CSAIGQRNTGELFF. CDR3 bases: TGCAGTGCCATAGGACAGCGTAACACCGGGGAGCTGTTTTTT.

The V call is TRBV4-1, the J call TRBJ1-1, with unresolved D. Trimming pared 2 bases from V and 2 bases from J, leaving 15 bases between. Germline CDR1 reads MGHRA; CDR2 reads YSYEKL. The CDR3 consists of 16 residues. CDR3 DNA: TGCGCCAGCAGCCAAAGTTCTCGGCCGGATAACACTGAAGCTTTCTTT. Amino acid sequence: CASSQSSRPDNTEAFF.